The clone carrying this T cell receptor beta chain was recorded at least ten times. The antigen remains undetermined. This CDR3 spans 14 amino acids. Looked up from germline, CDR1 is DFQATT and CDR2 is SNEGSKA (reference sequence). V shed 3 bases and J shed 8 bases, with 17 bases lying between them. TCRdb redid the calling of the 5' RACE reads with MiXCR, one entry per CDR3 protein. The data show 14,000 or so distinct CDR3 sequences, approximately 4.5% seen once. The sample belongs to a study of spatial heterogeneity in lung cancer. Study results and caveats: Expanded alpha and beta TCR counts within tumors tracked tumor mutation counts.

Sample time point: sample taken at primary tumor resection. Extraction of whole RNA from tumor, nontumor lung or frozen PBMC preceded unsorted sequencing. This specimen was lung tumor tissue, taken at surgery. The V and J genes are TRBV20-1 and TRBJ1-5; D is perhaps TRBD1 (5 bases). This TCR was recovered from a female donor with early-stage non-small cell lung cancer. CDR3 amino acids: CSASPQGMGEPQHF. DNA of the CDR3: TGCAGTGCTAGTCCCCAGGGAATGGGTGAGCCCCAGCATTTT.